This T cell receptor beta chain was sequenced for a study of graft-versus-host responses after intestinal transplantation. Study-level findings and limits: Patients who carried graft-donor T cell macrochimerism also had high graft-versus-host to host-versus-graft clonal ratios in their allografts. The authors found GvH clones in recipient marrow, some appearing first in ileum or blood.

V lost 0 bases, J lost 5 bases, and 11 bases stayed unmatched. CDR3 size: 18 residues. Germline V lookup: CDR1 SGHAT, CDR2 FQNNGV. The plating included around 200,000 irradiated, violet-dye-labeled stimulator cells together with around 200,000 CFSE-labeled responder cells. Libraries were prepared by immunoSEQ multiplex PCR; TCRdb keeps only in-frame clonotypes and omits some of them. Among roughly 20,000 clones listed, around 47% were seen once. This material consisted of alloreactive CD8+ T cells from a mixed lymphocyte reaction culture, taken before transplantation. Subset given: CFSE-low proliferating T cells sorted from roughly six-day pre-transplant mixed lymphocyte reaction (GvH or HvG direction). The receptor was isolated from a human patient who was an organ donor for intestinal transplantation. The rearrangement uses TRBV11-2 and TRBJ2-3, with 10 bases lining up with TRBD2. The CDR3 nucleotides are TGTGCCAGCAGCTTAGATCGGGCTAGCGGGAGTTTTATAGATACGCAGTATTTT. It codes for CASSLDRASGSFIDTQYF.